This T cell receptor (beta chain) was identified in a study of blood T cell repertoires in COVID-19. Background on the study: Cohort 3 recovery required two negative PCRs, clearance, or symptom resolution.

Assay used: immunoSEQ multiplex PCR; TCRdb lists only in-frame clones, some missing. The table shows 250,000 to 350,000 clones, with more than 75% occurring only once. The ends lost 0 bases at V and 8 bases at J; junction bases unmatched: 4. Germline V gene sequence: CDR1 GTSNPN, CDR2 SVGIG (reference sequence). This CDR3 is built from 14 residues. Those who participated ranged in age from 18 to 89 years and resided in 24 US areas. Sequenced input: PBMCs or T cells enriched from blood (not recorded which). The sequence was collected from a woman aged 55-75 years in a cohort exposed to, infected with or recovered from COVID-19 (not recorded which). The rearrangement links TRBV30 to TRBJ2-1; 10 nucleotides agree with TRBD1. The CDR3 protein is CAWSVGTGAYEQFF. The DNA for the CDR3 is TGTGCCTGGAGTGTTGGGACAGGGGCTTATGAGCAGTTCTTC.